A selection of T cell receptor beta chains follows, all from one sample in a study of T-cell memory formation after mild COVID-19. One entry per CDR3 protein results from TCRdb running MiXCR on the 5' RACE reads. This table has just under 150,000 distinct CDR3 sequences, about 6.1% appearing once. Material for sequencing was PBMCs or a T cell subset sorted from them (not recorded which). The receptors come from an adult woman who had mild COVID-19 (a few samples of this study predate the infection). Cell type and time point are not known. The CDR3 runs from the conserved cysteine through the conserved F or W. Each record gives: D gene, clone size, V gene, J gene, CDR3 DNA, CDR3 protein. The D gene is left open where the match is weak. Some rows mark clone size as missing; the rest say once, few, many or name a class of expanded clone.

D gene: TRBD2
clone size: many
V gene: TRBV7-7
J gene: TRBJ2-3
CDR3 DNA: TGTGCTAGCAGCCTGGGACTAGCGGGACTCACAGATACGCAGTATTTT
CDR3 protein: CASSLGLAGLTDTQYF

D gene: .
clone size: few
V gene: TRBV29-1
J gene: TRBJ1-2
CDR3 DNA: TGCAGCGTTGAAGATTTCCCCCTAATGCGGGTTGACTATGGCTACACCTTC
CDR3 protein: CSVEDFPLMRVDYGYTF

D gene: .
clone size: .
V gene: TRBV12-3/TRBV12-4
J gene: TRBJ2-7
CDR3 DNA: TGTGCCAGCAGTTTTGATTTGGGTTACGAGCAGTACTTC
CDR3 protein: CASSFDLGYEQYF

D gene: .
clone size: many
V gene: TRBV18
J gene: TRBJ2-7
CDR3 DNA: TGTGCCAGCTCACCACGTCAGGGACCCTACGAGCAGTACTTC
CDR3 protein: CASSPRQGPYEQYF

D gene: TRBD1
clone size: many
V gene: TRBV2
J gene: TRBJ2-1
CDR3 DNA: TGTGCCAGCAGAGGGGACAGGGGAAACAATGAGCAGTTCTTC
CDR3 protein: CASRGDRGNNEQFF

D gene: .
clone size: many
V gene: TRBV20-1
J gene: TRBJ2-7
CDR3 DNA: TGCAGTGCTAGAGACGGGGGAGCGAGTTACGAGCAGTACTTC
CDR3 protein: CSARDGGASYEQYF

D gene: .
clone size: .
V gene: TRBV7-9
J gene: TRBJ2-3
CDR3 DNA: TGTGCCAGCAGCGCCCCCGGGGCGGCTCCTATTCGACAAGCAGATACGCAGTATTTT
CDR3 protein: CASSAPGAAPIRQADTQYF

D gene: TRBD1
clone size: few
V gene: TRBV7-9
J gene: TRBJ2-7
CDR3 DNA: TGTGCCAGCAGCTCGAAGGGGGCCCCCTACTACGAGCAGTACTTC
CDR3 protein: CASSSKGAPYYEQYF

D gene: .
clone size: .
V gene: TRBV19
J gene: TRBJ1-2
CDR3 DNA: TGTGCCAGTTTTCTGAGAGGGGACGGCTACACCTTC
CDR3 protein: CASFLRGDGYTF

D gene: TRBD2
clone size: few
V gene: TRBV3-1
J gene: TRBJ2-3
CDR3 DNA: TGTGCCAGCAGCCAAGGTCGGCTAGCGGGGGTCAGGGATACGCAGTATTTT
CDR3 protein: CASSQGRLAGVRDTQYF

D gene: .
clone size: many
V gene: TRBV6-5
J gene: TRBJ2-4
CDR3 DNA: TGTGCCAGCAGTACCGACGGACGGGACATTCAGTACTTC
CDR3 protein: CASSTDGRDIQYF

D gene: TRBD1
clone size: many
V gene: TRBV25-1
J gene: TRBJ2-7
CDR3 DNA: TGTGCCAGCAGTGCCTCGAACAGGGGCGCCTACGAGCAGTACTTC
CDR3 protein: CASSASNRGAYEQYF

D gene: TRBD2
clone size: many
V gene: TRBV12-3/TRBV12-4
J gene: TRBJ2-1
CDR3 DNA: TGTGCCAGCAGTTTAGATAGCGGGGGTTCGTATGAGCAGTTCTTC
CDR3 protein: CASSLDSGGSYEQFF

D gene: .
clone size: few
V gene: TRBV7-2
J gene: TRBJ2-3
CDR3 DNA: TGTGCCAGCAGCTTGCGACTGGGAGATACGCAGTATTTT
CDR3 protein: CASSLRLGDTQYF

D gene: TRBD2
clone size: many
V gene: TRBV12-3/TRBV12-4
J gene: TRBJ2-6
CDR3 DNA: TGTGCCAGCATCCCCAGGCGGTCGGGACTAGCCGACTCTGGGGCCAACGTCCTGACTTTC
CDR3 protein: CASIPRRSGLADSGANVLTF

D gene: .
clone size: many
V gene: TRBV29-1
J gene: TRBJ1-2
CDR3 DNA: TGCAGCGTAGGCCTTTCGGGGGACTACACCTTC
CDR3 protein: CSVGLSGDYTF

D gene: .
clone size: many
V gene: TRBV3-1
J gene: TRBJ1-2
CDR3 DNA: TGTGCCAGCAGCCAAGATGCAGGGATGGATTCTAACTATGGCTACACCTTC
CDR3 protein: CASSQDAGMDSNYGYTF

D gene: .
clone size: few
V gene: TRBV7-2
J gene: TRBJ2-7
CDR3 DNA: TGTGCCAGCAGCTCGGGACTTTCCTACGAGCAGTACTTC
CDR3 protein: CASSSGLSYEQYF

D gene: TRBD1
clone size: .
V gene: TRBV24-1
J gene: TRBJ2-2
CDR3 DNA: TGTGCCACCCCTCGGACAGGGGTTGGAACCGGGGAGCTGTTTTTT
CDR3 protein: CATPRTGVGTGELFF

D gene: .
clone size: many
V gene: TRBV5-1
J gene: TRBJ1-2
CDR3 DNA: TGCGCCAGCAGCCCAGATGGCTACACCTTC
CDR3 protein: CASSPDGYTF

D gene: .
clone size: few
V gene: TRBV5-1
J gene: TRBJ1-1
CDR3 DNA: TGCGCCAGCAGCTTTCAGGGAGAGACTGAAGCTTTCTTT
CDR3 protein: CASSFQGETEAFF

D gene: .
clone size: .
V gene: TRBV24-1
J gene: TRBJ1-2
CDR3 DNA: TGTGCCACCAGTGATTCGGGGCATGGCTACACCTTC
CDR3 protein: CATSDSGHGYTF

D gene: TRBD2
clone size: .
V gene: TRBV20-1
J gene: TRBJ2-7
CDR3 DNA: TGCAGTGCTAGGGTTCCAGCGGGGGGGTACTACGAGCAGTACTTC
CDR3 protein: CSARVPAGGYYEQYF

D gene: TRBD1
clone size: many
V gene: TRBV6-2/TRBV6-3
J gene: TRBJ1-6
CDR3 DNA: TGTGCCAGCAGTGGATTGACAGGGGGCGCAAGTTCACCCCTCCACTTT
CDR3 protein: CASSGLTGGASSPLHF

D gene: .
clone size: many
V gene: TRBV5-6
J gene: TRBJ2-1
CDR3 DNA: TGTGCCAGCAGCTGGGGAGGTGAGCAGTTCTTC
CDR3 protein: CASSWGGEQFF

D gene: .
clone size: .
V gene: TRBV19
J gene: TRBJ2-7
CDR3 DNA: TGTGCCAGTAAAGAATCAGGCGTCTACGAGCAGTACTTC
CDR3 protein: CASKESGVYEQYF

D gene: .
clone size: .
V gene: TRBV4-3
J gene: TRBJ2-6
CDR3 DNA: TGCGCCAGCAGCCAACGGCTCTCTGGGGCCAACGTCCTGACTTTC
CDR3 protein: CASSQRLSGANVLTF